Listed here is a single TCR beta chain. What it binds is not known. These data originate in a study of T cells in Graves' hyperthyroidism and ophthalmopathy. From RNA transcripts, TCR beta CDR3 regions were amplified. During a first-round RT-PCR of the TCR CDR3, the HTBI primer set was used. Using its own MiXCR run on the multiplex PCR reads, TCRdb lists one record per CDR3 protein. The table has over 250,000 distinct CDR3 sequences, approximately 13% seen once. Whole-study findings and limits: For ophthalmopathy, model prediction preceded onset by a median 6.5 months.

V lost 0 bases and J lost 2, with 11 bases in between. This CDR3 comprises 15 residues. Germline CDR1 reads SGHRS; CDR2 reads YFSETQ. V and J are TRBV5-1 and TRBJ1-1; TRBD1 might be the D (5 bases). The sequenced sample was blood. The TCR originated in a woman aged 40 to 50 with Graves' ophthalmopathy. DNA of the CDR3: TGCGCCAGCAGCTTGGACAGGATCCAAAACACTGAAGCTTTCTTT. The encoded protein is CASSLDRIQNTEAFF.